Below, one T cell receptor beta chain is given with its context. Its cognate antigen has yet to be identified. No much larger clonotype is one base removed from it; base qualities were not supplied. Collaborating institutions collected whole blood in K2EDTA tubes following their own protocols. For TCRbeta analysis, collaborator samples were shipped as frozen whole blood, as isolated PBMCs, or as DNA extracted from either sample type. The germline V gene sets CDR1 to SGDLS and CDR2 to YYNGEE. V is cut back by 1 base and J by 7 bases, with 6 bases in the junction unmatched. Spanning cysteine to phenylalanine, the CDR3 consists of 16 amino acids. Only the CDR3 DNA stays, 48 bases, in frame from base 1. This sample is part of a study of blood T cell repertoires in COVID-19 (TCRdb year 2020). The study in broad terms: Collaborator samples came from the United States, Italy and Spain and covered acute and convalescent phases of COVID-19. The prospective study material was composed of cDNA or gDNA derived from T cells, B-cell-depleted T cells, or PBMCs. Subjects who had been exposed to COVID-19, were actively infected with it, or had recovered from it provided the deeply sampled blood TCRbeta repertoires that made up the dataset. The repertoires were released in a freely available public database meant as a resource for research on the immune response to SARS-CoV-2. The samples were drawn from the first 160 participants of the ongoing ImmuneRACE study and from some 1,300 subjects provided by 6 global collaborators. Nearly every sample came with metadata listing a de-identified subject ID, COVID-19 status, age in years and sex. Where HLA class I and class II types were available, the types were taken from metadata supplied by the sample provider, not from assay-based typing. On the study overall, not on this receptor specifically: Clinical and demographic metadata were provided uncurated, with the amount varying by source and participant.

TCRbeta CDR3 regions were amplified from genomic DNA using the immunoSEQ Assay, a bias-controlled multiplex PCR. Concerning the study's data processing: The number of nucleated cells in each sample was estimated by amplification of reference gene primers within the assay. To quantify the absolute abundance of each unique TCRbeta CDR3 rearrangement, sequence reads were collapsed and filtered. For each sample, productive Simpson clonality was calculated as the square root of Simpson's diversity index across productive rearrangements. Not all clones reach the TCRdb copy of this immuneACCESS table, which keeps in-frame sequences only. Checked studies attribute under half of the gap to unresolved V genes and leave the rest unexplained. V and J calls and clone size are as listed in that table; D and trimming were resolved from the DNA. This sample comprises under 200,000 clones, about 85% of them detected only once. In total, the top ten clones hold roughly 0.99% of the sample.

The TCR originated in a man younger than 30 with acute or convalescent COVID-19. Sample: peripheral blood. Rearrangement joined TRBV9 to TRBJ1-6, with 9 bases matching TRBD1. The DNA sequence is TGTGCCAGCAGCGTATCAACAGGGGGCGGCAATTCACCCCTCCACTTT. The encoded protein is CASSVSTGGGNSPLHF.